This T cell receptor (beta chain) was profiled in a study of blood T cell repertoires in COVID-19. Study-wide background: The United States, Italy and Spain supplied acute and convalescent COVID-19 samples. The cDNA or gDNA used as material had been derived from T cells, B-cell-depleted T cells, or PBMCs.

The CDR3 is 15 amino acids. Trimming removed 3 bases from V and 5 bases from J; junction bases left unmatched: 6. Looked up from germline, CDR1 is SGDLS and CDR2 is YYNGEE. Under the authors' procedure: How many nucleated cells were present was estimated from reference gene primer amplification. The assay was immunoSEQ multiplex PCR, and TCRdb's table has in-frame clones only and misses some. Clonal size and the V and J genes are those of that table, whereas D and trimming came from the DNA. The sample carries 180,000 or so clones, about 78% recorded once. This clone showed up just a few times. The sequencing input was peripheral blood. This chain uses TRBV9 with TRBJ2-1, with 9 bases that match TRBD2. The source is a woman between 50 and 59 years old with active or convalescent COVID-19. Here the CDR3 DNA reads TGTGCCAGCAGCGCCAATAGCGGGAGTCACAATGAGCAGTTCTTC. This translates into CASSANSGSHNEQFF.